This paragraph covers one TCR beta chain sequence. As yet, its antigen is unknown. The V and J ends lost 4 bases and 0 bases, in that order; junction bases with no gene match: 12. The length of the CDR3 is 19 residues. Germline assignment: CDR1 LGHNA and CDR2 YNFKEQ. The approximately 120-subject validation cohort, separate from the roughly 700-subject first cohort, included the donors. Assay used: immunoSEQ multiplex PCR; TCRdb lists only in-frame clones, some missing. The table includes approximately 76,000 clones, roughly 95% detected once. The record originates from a study of cytomegalovirus exposure and HLA in healthy donors. Overall study findings and caveats: As confirmed in vitro, a few CMV-associated chains were specific for CMV antigens. There were 160 or so TCR beta chains listed as cytomegalovirus-associated. Rarity marked most TCR sequences, yet some public TCRs occurred in many donors.

Sequences were obtained from PBMCs. The TCR sequence derives from a woman under 30 in good health and CMV-seropositive. The chain joins TRBV4-2 to TRBJ2-1; 10 positions agree with TRBD2. Here the CDR3 reads CASSRRSGTSDRSYNEQFF. In DNA form, the CDR3 reads TGTGCCAGCAGCCGCCGATCCGGGACTAGCGACCGCTCCTACAATGAGCAGTTCTTC.